This T cell receptor (beta chain) is drawn from a study of T cell clusters in autoimmune cytopenias. TRB amplification used approximately 250 ng of peripheral blood genomic DNA. The CDR3 spans 13 residues. One tube held mixed TRB-A and TRB-B primer pools for touch-down PCR. TCRdb processed the multiplex PCR reads again and assigns one entry to each CDR3 protein, with no DNA. Its table lists under 15,000 distinct CDR3 sequences. This clonotype originated in a human donor with an autoimmune cytopenia or autoimmune hepatitis (not recorded which). J is TRBJ1-1 and V is TRBV12-3 or TRBV12-4. Material: peripheral blood. The CDR3 region is CASSLSVNTEAFF.